This T cell receptor (beta chain) stems from a study of blood T cells in healthy people across ages. The use of a sample-barcoded 5' primer and a J-beta primer mix characterized a second PCR of 7 to 11 cycles. MiXCR, applied by TCRdb to the 5' RACE reads, yields one record per CDR3 protein. The data hold around 500,000 distinct CDR3 sequences, with under 55% observed a single time. The CDR3 spans 13 residues. Germline values: CDR1 ENHRY, CDR2 SYGVKD. The germline V and J ends were trimmed by 6 bases and 1 base, with 9 bases remaining between them. The chain has TRBV10-3 and TRBJ2-5; D is possibly TRBD1 (6 bases). The clonotype originates from an elderly man in good health. Sequencing was done on a sample of blood. The CDR3 DNA sequence: TGTGCCATCAGGGGGGCGGTCCAAGAGACCCAGTACTTC. It specifies CAIRGAVQETQYF.